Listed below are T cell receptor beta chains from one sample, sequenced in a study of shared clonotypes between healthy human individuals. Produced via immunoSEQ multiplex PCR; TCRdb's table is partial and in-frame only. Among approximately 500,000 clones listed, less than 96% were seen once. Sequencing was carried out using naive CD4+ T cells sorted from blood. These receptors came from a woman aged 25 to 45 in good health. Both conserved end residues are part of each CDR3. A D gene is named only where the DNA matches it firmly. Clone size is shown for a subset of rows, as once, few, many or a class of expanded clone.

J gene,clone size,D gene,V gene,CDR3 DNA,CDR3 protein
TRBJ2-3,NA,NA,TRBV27,TGTGCCAGCACGGGGTGGGTACGCGGGGAAGGGAATACGCAGTATTTT,CASTGWVRGEGNTQYF
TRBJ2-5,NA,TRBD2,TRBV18,TGTGCCAGCTCAATCTATTCTAGCGGAGACCAAGAGACCCAGTACTTC,CASSIYSSGDQETQYF
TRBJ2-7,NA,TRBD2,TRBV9,TGTGCCAGCAGCGTAGAGGGGCTAGCGGGACTCTACGAGCAGTACTTC,CASSVEGLAGLYEQYF
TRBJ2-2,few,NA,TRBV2,TGTGCCAGCAGTGAGCGGGCCACCGGGGAGCTGTTTTTT,CASSERATGELFF
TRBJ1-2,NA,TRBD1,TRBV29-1,TGCAGCGTTGTCCCCAGGGGGGATGGCTACACCTTC,CSVVPRGDGYTF
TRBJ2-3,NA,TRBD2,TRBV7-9,TGTGCCAGCAGCCCCCAAAGCGGGGTAGGTACGCAGTATTTT,CASSPQSGVGTQYF
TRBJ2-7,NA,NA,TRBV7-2,TGTGCCAGCAGCTCAGCTGGAGATCCGAGCTCCTACGAGCAGTACTTC,CASSSAGDPSSYEQYF
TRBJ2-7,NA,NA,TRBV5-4,TGTGCCAGCAGCTTGGGTGGGACCCTTTCCTACGAGCAGTACTTC,CASSLGGTLSYEQYF
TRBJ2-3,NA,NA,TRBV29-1,TGCAGCGTTGAGGCAGGGGCAGTGGCAGATACGCAGTATTTT,CSVEAGAVADTQYF
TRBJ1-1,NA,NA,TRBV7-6,TGTGCCAGCAGCCCCACCCGATCGGGTTTAACTGAAGCTTTCTTT,CASSPTRSGLTEAFF
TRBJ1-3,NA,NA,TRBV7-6,TGTGCCAGCAGCGGGATGGTCTCTGGAAACACCATATATTTT,CASSGMVSGNTIYF
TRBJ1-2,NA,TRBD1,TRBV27,TGTGCCAGCAGACCAGGACAGGGGAGGTATGGCTACACCTTC,CASRPGQGRYGYTF
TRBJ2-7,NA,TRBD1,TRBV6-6,TGTGCCAGCAGTCTAGACCGGGACAGGGCCTACGAGCAGTACTTC,CASSLDRDRAYEQYF
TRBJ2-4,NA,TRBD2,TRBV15,TGTGCCACCGCGACTAGCGGGAGTGTCAACATTCAGTACTTC,CATATSGSVNIQYF
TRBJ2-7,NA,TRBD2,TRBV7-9,TGTGCCAGCAGCGGGCGGGAGGGCCGAAGGGAGCAGTACTTC,CASSGREGRREQYF
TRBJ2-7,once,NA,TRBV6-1,TGTGCCAGCAGTGAACGGGGCCACTCCTACGAGCAGTACTTC,CASSERGHSYEQYF
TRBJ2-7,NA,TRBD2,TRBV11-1,TGTGCCAGCAGCTTAGTAGGGACTAGCGGAACCTACGAGCAGTACTTC,CASSLVGTSGTYEQYF
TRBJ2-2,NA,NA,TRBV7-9,TGTGCCAGCGGCGACGGGGAGCTGTTTTTT,CASGDGELFF
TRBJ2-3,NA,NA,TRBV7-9,TGTGCCAGCAGCTCAACAGGGACAGATACGCAGTATTTT,CASSSTGTDTQYF